The 10 T cell receptor beta chains below were found in one sample sequenced in a study of blood T cell repertoires in COVID-19. The repertoire was sequenced with immunoSEQ multiplex PCR; TCRdb's copy has only in-frame clones and lacks some. The table records approximately 180,000 clones, 75% to 95% of them present only once. The material sequenced was peripheral blood. These receptor sequences come from a man aged 45 to 65 with acute or convalescent COVID-19.

The chain links TRBV6-5 to TRBJ1-1, with D unclear. Looked up from germline, CDR1 is MNHEY and CDR2 is SVGAGI. V was pared by 0 bases and J by 1 base, with 6 bases between. The CDR3 is 14 amino acids. CDR3 DNA sequence: TGTGCCAGCAGTTACTCGAGACAGAACACTGAAGCTTTCTTT. It yields the protein CASSYSRQNTEAFF.

The chain joins TRBV9 to TRBJ1-6, with D maybe TRBD1 (6 bases). Looked up from germline, CDR1 is SGDLS and CDR2 is YYNGEE. V lost 3 bases, J lost 9 bases, and 13 bases lay in between. The CDR3 consists of 14 residues. The CDR3 sequence is CASSAGQAGSPLHF. In nucleotides, the CDR3 is TGTGCCAGCAGCGCGGGACAAGCAGGTTCACCCCTCCACTTT. The full variable domain, rest sourced from reference TRBV9 and TRBJ1-6, is DSGVTQTPKHLITATGQRVTLRCSPRSGDLSVYWYQQSLDQGLQFLIQYYNGEERAKGNILERFSAQQFPDLHSELNLSSLELGDSALYFCASSAGQAGSPLHFGNGTRLTVT.

This sequence joins TRBV27 and TRBJ2-1, with a possible D match to TRBD2 (7 bases). V shed 2 bases and J shed 5 bases, with 13 bases lying between them. CDR3 length: 15 amino acids. The germline gives CDR1 MNHEY, CDR2 SMNVEV (reference sequence). The CDR3 spells CASSLRGGGNNEQFF. The CDR3 DNA follows: TGTGCCAGCAGTTTAAGGGGGGGAGGGAACAATGAGCAGTTCTTC.

The chain is built from TRBV7-3 and TRBJ2-1; 7 bases agree with TRBD2. The CDR3 has 15 residues. The V gene end was trimmed by 1 base and the J gene end by 5 bases; junction bases not matched to a gene: 5. The germline CDR1 and CDR2 sequences are SGHTA and FQGTGA. The CDR3 protein is CASSLMSGVNNEQFF. The CDR3 region has the DNA TGTGCCAGCAGCTTAATGAGCGGGGTGAACAATGAGCAGTTCTTC.

This sequence joins TRBV28 and TRBJ1-5; D remains unclear. V was shortened by 2 bases and J by 0 bases, with 8 bases between the two germline ends. Looked up from germline, CDR1 is MDHEN and CDR2 is SYDVKM. CDR3 length equals 15 residues. CDR3 residues: CASSLVRYSNQPQHF. As DNA, the CDR3 is TGTGCCAGCAGTTTAGTCCGGTATAGCAATCAGCCCCAGCATTTT.

This chain joins TRBV14 and TRBJ1-6, with 7 bases aligning to TRBD1. The CDR3 contains 18 residues. The ends lost 3 bases at V and 0 bases at J; junction bases unmatched: 8. CDR1 is SGHDN, CDR2 FVKESK, per germline. CDR3 DNA sequence: TGTGCCAGCAGCCAGAAGCTGACAGGGAGCTCCTATAATTCACCCCTCCACTTT. It specifies CASSQKLTGSSYNSPLHF.

The genes are TRBV9 and TRBJ2-5; TRBD1 matches at 7 bases. The germline gives CDR1 SGDLS, CDR2 YYNGEE. The CDR3 spans 14 residues. Unmatched junction bases numbered 6, after V lost 4 bases and J lost 3 bases. This CDR3 is CASSPWDRKETQYF. The CDR3 DNA follows: TGTGCCAGCAGCCCCTGGGACAGAAAAGAGACCCAGTACTTC.

The chain links TRBV15 to TRBJ1-1; D not resolved. In germline, CDR1 is LNHNV, CDR2 YYDKDF (reference sequence). The CDR3 sequence is 14 residues long. V lost 0 bases to trimming and J lost 6 bases, with 11 bases between them. The CDR3 is CATSRDGGGPEAFF. In nucleotides, the CDR3 is TGTGCCACCAGCAGAGATGGTGGTGGCCCTGAAGCTTTCTTT.

V and J are TRBV28 and TRBJ2-2; D perhaps matches TRBD2 (6 bases). Germline CDR1 and CDR2: MDHEN and SYDVKM. The CDR3 has 15 residues. Trimming shortened V by 7 bases and J by 4 bases, and 16 bases separated the two germline ends. CDR3 sequence: CASIETSRGTGELFF. The CDR3 bases are TGTGCCAGCATTGAGACTAGTAGGGGCACCGGGGAGCTGTTTTTT.

The chain combines TRBV28 with TRBJ1-2, with D possibly matching TRBD1 (6 bases). This CDR3 contains 14 residues. The germline V gene encodes CDR1 MDHEN and CDR2 SYDVKM. Trimming left V 5 bases short and J 4 bases short, with 14 bases between. DNA for the CDR3: TGTGCCAGCAGTGAATCAGGGGCTCCCTATGGCTACACCTTC. Encoded protein: CASSESGAPYGYTF.